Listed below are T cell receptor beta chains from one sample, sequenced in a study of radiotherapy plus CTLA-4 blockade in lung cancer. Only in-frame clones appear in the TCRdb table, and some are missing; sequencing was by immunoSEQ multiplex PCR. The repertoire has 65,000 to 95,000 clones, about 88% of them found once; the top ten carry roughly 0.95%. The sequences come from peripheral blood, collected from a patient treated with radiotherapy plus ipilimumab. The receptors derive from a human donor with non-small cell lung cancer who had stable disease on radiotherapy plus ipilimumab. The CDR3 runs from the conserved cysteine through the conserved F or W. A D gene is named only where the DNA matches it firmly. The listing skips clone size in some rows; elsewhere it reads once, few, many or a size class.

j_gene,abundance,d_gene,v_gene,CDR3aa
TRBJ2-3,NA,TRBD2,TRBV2,CASSGWLAGGGTDTQYF
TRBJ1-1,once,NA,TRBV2,CASSEAMGINTEAFF
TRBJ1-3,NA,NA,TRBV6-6,CACGLTDSGNTIYF
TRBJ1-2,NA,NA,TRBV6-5,CASTNDRTTVWGYTF
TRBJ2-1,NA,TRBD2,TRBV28,CASSRSGANYNEQFF
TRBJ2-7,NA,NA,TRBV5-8,CASTPFGGLSYEQYF
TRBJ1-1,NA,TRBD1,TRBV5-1,CASSLRSGGTEAFF
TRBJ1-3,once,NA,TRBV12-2,CASRSDRTWKGNTIYF
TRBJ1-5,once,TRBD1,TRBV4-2,CASSPRQGSNQPQHF
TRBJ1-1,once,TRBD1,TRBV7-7,CASSPPGQGNTEAFF
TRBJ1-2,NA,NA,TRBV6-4,CASSDSGNYGYTF
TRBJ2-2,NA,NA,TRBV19,CASSIALFTGELFF
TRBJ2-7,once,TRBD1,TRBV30,CAWRQGAVYEQYF
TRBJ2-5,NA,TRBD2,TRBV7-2,CASSLAGGGKETQYF